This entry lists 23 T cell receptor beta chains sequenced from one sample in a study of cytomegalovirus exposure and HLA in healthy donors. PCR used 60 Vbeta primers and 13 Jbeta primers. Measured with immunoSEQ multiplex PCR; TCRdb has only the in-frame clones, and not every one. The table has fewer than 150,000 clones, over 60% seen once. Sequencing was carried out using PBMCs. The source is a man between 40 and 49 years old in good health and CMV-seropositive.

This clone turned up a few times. The CDR3 here is CASLRGYEQYF. CDR3 in DNA: TGTGCCAGCCTCAGGGGCTACGAGCAGTACTTC. V gene TRBV28 combines with J gene TRBJ2-7; tentatively, D is TRBD1 (6 bases). V shed 8 bases and J shed 3 bases, with 8 bases lying between them. Germline CDR1 reads MDHEN; CDR2 reads SYDVKM. The CDR3 is 11 residues long.

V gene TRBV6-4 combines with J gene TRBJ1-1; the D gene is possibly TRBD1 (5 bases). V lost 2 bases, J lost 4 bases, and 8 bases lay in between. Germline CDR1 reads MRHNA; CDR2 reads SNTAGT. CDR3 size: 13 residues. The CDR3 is CASSDLGGTEAFF. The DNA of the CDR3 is TGTGCCAGCAGTGACCTCGGGGGCACTGAAGCTTTCTTT.

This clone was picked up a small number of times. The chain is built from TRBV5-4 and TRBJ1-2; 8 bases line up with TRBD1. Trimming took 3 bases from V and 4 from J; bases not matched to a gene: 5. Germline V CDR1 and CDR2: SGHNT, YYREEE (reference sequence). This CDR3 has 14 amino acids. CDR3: CASSWNRGGYGYTF. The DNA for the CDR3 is TGTGCCAGCAGCTGGAACAGGGGGGGCTATGGCTACACCTTC. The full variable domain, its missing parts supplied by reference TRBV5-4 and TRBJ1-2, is ETGVTQSPTHLIKTRGQQVTLRCSSQSGHNTVSWYQQALGQGPQFIFQYYREEENGRGNFPPRFSGLQFPNYSSELNVNALELDDSALYLCASSWNRGGYGYTFGSGTRLTVV.

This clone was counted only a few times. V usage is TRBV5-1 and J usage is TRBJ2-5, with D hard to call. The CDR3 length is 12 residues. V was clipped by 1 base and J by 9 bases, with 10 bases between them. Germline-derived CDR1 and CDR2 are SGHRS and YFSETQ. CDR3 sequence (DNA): TGCGCCAGCAGCTTGACGGGTACGGCCCAGTACTTC. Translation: CASSLTGTAQYF. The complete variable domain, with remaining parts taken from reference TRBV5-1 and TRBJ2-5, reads KAGVTQTPRYLIKTRGQQVTLSCSPISGHRSVSWYQQTPGQGLQFLFEYFSETQRNKGNFPGRFSGRQFSNSRSEMNVSTLELGDSALYLCASSLTGTAQYFGPGTRLLVL.

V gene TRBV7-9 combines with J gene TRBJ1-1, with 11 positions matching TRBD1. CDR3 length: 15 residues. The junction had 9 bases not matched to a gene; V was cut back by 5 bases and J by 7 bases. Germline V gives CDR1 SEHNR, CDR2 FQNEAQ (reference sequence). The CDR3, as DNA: TGTGCCAGCAGCACGTGGGACAGGGGGTTGAGTGAAGCTTTCTTT. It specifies CASSTWDRGLSEAFF.

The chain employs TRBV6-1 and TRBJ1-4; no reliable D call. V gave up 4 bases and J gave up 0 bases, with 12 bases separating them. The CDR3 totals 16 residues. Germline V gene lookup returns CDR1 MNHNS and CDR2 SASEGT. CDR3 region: CASSANTPATNEKLFF. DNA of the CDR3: TGTGCCAGCAGTGCAAACACACCTGCAACTAATGAAAAACTGTTTTTT.

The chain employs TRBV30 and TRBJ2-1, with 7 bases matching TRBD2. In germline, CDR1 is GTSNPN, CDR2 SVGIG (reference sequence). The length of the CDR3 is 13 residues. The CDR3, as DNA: TGTGGCACCCCTAGCGGATCGTCCAATGAGCAGTTCTTC. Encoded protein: CGTPSGSSNEQFF.

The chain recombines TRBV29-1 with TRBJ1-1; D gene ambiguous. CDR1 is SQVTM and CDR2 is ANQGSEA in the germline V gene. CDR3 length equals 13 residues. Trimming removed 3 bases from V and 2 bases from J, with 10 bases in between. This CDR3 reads CSVDTGVNTEAFF. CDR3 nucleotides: TGCAGCGTTGATACCGGGGTAAACACTGAAGCTTTCTTT.

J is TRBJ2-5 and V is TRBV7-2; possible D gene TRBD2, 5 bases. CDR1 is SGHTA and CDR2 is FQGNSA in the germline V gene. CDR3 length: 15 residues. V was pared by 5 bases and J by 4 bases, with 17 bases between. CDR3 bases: TGTGCCAGCAGCGTCGCTACCGGGGTTCCAGAGACCCAGTACTTC. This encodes CASSVATGVPETQYF.

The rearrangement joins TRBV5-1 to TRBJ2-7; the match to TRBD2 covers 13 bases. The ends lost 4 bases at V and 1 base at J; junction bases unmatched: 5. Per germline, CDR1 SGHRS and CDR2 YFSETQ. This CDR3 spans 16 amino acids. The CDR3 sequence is CASSPTSGRESYEQYF. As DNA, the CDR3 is TGCGCCAGCAGCCCAACTAGCGGGAGGGAATCCTACGAGCAGTACTTC. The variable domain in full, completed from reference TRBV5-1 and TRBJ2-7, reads KAGVTQTPRYLIKTRGQQVTLSCSPISGHRSVSWYQQTPGQGLQFLFEYFSETQRNKGNFPGRFSGRQFSNSRSEMNVSTLELGDSALYLCASSPTSGRESYEQYFGPGTRLTVT.

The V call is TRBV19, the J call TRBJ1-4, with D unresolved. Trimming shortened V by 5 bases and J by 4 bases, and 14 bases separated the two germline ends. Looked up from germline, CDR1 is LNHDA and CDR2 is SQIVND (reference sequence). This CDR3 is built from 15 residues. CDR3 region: CASSDTPRGNEKLFF. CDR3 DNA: TGTGCCAGTAGTGACACCCCACGGGGTAATGAAAAACTGTTTTTT.

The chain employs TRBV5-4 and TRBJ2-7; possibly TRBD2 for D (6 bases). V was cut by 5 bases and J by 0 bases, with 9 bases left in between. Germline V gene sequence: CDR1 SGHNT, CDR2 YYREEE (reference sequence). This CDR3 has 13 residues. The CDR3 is CASSPGDSYEQYF. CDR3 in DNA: TGTGCCAGCAGTCCGGGAGACTCCTACGAGCAGTACTTC.

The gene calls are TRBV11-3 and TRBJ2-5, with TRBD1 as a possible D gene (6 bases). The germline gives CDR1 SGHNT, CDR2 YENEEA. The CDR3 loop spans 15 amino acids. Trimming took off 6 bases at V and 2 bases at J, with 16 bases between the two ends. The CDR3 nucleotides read TGTGCCAGCAGTCGAAGGGGGTCCCCACAAGAGACCCAGTACTTC. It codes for CASSRRGSPQETQYF.

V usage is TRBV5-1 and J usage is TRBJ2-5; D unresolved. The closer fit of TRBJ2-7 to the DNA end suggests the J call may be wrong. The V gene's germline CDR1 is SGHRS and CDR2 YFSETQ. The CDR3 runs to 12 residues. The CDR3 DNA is TGCGCCAGCAGCTTGGAGCTCTACGAGCAGTACTTC. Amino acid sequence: CASSLELYEQYF.

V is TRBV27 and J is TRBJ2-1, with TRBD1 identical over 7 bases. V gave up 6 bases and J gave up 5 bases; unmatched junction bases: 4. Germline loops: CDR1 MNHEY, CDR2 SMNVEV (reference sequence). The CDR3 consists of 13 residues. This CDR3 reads CASRGTANNEQFF. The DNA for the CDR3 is TGTGCCAGCAGGGGGACAGCAAACAATGAGCAGTTCTTC.

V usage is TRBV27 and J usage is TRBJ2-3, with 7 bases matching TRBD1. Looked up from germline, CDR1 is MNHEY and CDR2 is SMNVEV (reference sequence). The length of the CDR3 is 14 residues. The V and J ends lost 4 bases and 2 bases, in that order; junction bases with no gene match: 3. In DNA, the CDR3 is TGTGCCAGCAGTTCGGACAGGTTCACAGATACGCAGTATTTT. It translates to CASSSDRFTDTQYF.

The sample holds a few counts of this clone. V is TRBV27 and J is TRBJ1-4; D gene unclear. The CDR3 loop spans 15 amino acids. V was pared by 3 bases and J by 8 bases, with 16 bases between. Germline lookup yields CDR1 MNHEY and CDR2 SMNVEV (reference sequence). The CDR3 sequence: CASSFAGLAGEKLFF. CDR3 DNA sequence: TGTGCCAGCAGTTTTGCGGGGTTGGCTGGAGAAAAACTGTTTTTT.

DNA for the CDR3: TGTGCCAGCAGTAGACAGGGCGGTCAGCCCCAGCATTTT. It is translated as CASSRQGGQPQHF. The J gene is TRBJ1-5, the V gene TRBV6-5; TRBD1 matches 7 bases. V trimming: 5 bases; J trimming: 6 bases; junction bases outside the gene matches: 4. The CDR3 runs 13 residues. CDR1 and CDR2 (germline): MNHEY, SVGAGI.

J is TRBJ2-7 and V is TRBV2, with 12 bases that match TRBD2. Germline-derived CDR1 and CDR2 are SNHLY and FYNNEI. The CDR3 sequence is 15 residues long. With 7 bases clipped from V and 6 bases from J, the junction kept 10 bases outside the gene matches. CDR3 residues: CASTPSSGRAREQYF. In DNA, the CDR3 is TGTGCCAGCACCCCCTCTAGCGGGAGGGCCCGCGAGCAGTACTTC.

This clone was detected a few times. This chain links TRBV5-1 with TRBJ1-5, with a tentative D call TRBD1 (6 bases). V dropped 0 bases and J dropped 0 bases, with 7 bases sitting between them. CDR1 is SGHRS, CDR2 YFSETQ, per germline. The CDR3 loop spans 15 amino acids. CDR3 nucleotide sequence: TGCGCCAGCAGCTTGGAGGGGGATAGCAATCAGCCCCAGCATTTT. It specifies CASSLEGDSNQPQHF.

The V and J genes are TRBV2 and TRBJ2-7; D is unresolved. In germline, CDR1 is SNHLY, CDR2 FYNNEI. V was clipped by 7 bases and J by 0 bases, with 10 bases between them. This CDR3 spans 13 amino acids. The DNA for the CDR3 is TGTGCCAGCACGTCGGGTAGCTCCTACGAGCAGTACTTC. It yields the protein CASTSGSSYEQYF.

In nucleotides, the CDR3 is TGCGCCAGCAGCCAAGTAACAGGGCAAGGCGAGCAGTACTTC. Translation: CASSQVTGQGEQYF. The chain carries TRBV4-3 and TRBJ2-7; D is possibly TRBD1 (6 bases). Germline CDR1 LGHNA, CDR2 YSLEER. The length of the CDR3 is 14 residues. V shed 1 base and J shed 6 bases, with 13 bases lying between them.

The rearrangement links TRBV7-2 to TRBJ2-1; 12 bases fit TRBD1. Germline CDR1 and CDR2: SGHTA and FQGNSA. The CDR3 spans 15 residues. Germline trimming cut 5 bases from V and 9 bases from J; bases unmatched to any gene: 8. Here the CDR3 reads CASSITGTGGPEQFF. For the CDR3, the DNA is TGTGCCAGCAGCATAACCGGGACAGGGGGCCCTGAGCAGTTCTTC.